What follows is one TCR beta chain and its context. Its cognate antigen is unknown. The donors were members of the validation cohort, which comprised about 120 subjects and was separate from the first cohort of some 680 subjects. The CDR3 sequence is 14 residues long. V lost 11 bases and J lost 0; bases outside the gene matches: 9. The germline V gene encodes CDR1 SNHLY and CDR2 FYNNEI. Measured with immunoSEQ multiplex PCR; TCRdb has only the in-frame clones, and not every one. The sample yields a few hundred thousand clones, about nine tenths seen once. This sample was included in a study of cytomegalovirus exposure and HLA in healthy donors. Study-level information: A later analysis reported the 120 or so validation repertoires used the same platform as the roughly 670 first-cohort repertoires. General observations from the study: Most TCRs appeared rarely, but some public TCRs recurred in many donors. The study recorded 160 or so TCR beta chains that were cytomegalovirus-associated.

The rearrangement uses TRBV2 and TRBJ2-7; TRBD1 matches at 8 bases. Sequenced input: PBMCs. This TCR was sampled from a young woman in good health and CMV-seronegative. The CDR3 spells CACPQGQGSYEQYF. Here the CDR3 DNA reads TGTGCCTGCCCCCAAGGACAGGGCTCCTACGAGCAGTACTTC.